This TCR beta chain was documented in a study of T cell repertoires in cytomegalovirus infection. Turning to the study itself: Well-studied HLA-B-restricted epitopes and recently identified HLA-C-restricted epitopes of CMV were both used in the study. Public signatures in TCR beta pointed to CMV infection and matching HLA type.

TCRdb reanalysed the reads using MiXCR and keeps one entry per CDR3 protein. The sample lists some 560,000 distinct CDR3 sequences, 35% to 50% occurring once. The study's findings and limits: Pooled public TCR beta family frequency picked out CMV carriers with the relevant HLA. HLA-C-restricted TCR beta clonotypes specific for CMV led the ex vivo response.

Notes on this clonotype: The antigen is unknown.

V shed 5 bases and J shed 3 bases, with 10 bases lying between them. The CDR3 loop spans 13 amino acids. CDR1 and CDR2 from the germline V gene are SEHNR and FQNEAQ (reference sequence). V is TRBV7-9 and J is TRBJ2-5; D gene unclear. The specimen was cultured PBMCs, collected from culture after CMV antigen stimulation. The TCR comes from a human donor in good health (CMV status not recorded). Some clones in this sample may be carry-over from other donors' samples. This chain's CDR3 is CASSIYTEETQYF. As DNA, the CDR3 is TGTGCCAGCAGCATATACACGGAAGAGACCCAGTACTTC.